The text below deals with one TCR beta chain. TCRdb keeps only in-frame clones here, not all; method: immunoSEQ multiplex PCR. The top ten hold about 8.6% of the sample, which has approximately 71,000 clones, about four fifths seen once. Time point reported: pretreatment peripheral blood. The data derive from a study of PD-L1 blockade in urothelial cancer. At the level of the study: Blood was analyzed 3 weeks (second dose) and 6 weeks after treatment start.

The germline CDR1 and CDR2 sequences are LNHDA and SQIVND (reference sequence). The CDR3 is 18 residues long. J gave up 4 bases and V 9 bases, and 16 bases lay outside the gene matches. The sample consisted of PBMCs, taken around atezolizumab (anti-PD-L1) treatment. This chain connects TRBV19 to TRBJ2-1, with TRBD2 identical over 12 bases. This clonotype was sampled from a woman in her seventies with urothelial cancer. The CDR3 sequence: CASPERTGTSGCYNEQFF. The CDR3 DNA is TGTGCCAGCCCAGAGCGTACTGGGACTAGCGGGTGTTACAATGAGCAGTTCTTC.